These 12 T cell receptor beta chains were all obtained from the same sample, sequenced in a study of T cell repertoires in cytomegalovirus infection. Their antigens remain unidentified. TCRdb fed the reads into MiXCR, producing one record per CDR3 protein. The sample contains about 900,000 distinct CDR3 sequences, roughly 30% of which appear only once. Sequenced here: cultured CD8+ T cells from PBMCs, sampled from culture after CMV antigen stimulation. The receptor source for this set is a human donor in good health (CMV status not recorded). Some clones in this sample may be carry-over from other donors' samples.

V and J are TRBV12-3 or TRBV12-4 and TRBJ1-1; tentative D call: TRBD1 (5 bases). V lost 7 bases to trimming and J lost 0 bases, with 12 bases between them. The length of the CDR3 is 14 residues. CDR3 loop: CASTLRVMNTEAFF. CDR3 in DNA: TGTGCCAGCACCCTCAGGGTAATGAACACTGAAGCTTTCTTT.

This clonotype has a handful of counts. V usage is TRBV10-3 and J usage is TRBJ1-5; a possible D gene is TRBD1 (5 bases). Trimming removed 5 bases at V and 0 bases at J, with 8 bases between. The CDR3 consists of 14 residues. Per the germline V gene, CDR1 is ENHRY and CDR2 is SYGVKD. Here the CDR3 DNA reads TGTGCCATCAGTCGGGACCATAGCAATCAGCCCCAGCATTTT. Encoded protein: CAISRDHSNQPQHF.

This clonotype has ten or more counts. This chain connects TRBV5-6 to TRBJ2-1; TRBD1 or TRBD2 may be the D gene (5 bases each). The CDR3 length is 18 residues. The germline gives CDR1 SGHDT, CDR2 YYEEEE. Trimming stripped 0 bases from V and 0 bases from J, with 16 bases between. As DNA, the CDR3 is TGTGCCAGCAGCTTGGCCCGGGACCCACGGAGCTCCTACAATGAGCAGTTCTTC. This gives the protein CASSLARDPRSSYNEQFF.

Notes on this clonotype: Because the CDR3 is missing its conserved closing phenylalanine or tryptophan, this is likely a read error. The chain links TRBV7-4 to TRBJ1-1, with unresolved D. V shed 8 bases and J shed 1 base, with 8 bases lying between them. The CDR3 is 12 residues long. Germline CDR1 is SGHVT and CDR2 is SQSDAQ. CDR3 region: CASRGRNTEAFL. CDR3 nucleotides: TGTGCCAGCCGGGGTAGGAACACTGAAGCTTTCCTT.

This clonotype has only a few counts. V gene TRBV20-1 combines with J gene TRBJ1-2; TRBD1 aligns across 7 bases. CDR3 length: 15 amino acids. Germline V gene lookup returns CDR1 DFQATT and CDR2 SNEGSKA (reference sequence). After removal of 3 bases from V and 1 base from J, the junction contained 8 bases not matched to a gene. For the CDR3, the DNA is TGCAGTGCTAGTCTTGACAGGGCGTATAACTATGGCTACACCTTC. It translates to CSASLDRAYNYGYTF.

In this sample, this clonotype turned up a few times. This chain connects TRBV7-9 to TRBJ2-7, with D hard to call. Trimming left V 1 base short and J 2 bases short, with 9 bases between. The CDR3 runs 14 residues. Germline CDR1 SEHNR, CDR2 FQNEAQ (reference sequence). CDR3 loop: CASSLERVPYEQYF. CDR3 sequence (DNA): TGTGCCAGCAGCTTAGAACGCGTTCCCTACGAGCAGTACTTC.

The chain is built from TRBV28 and TRBJ1-1; no clear D gene. V lost 6 bases and J 4 bases, leaving 15 bases between the germline ends. Germline-derived CDR1 and CDR2 are MDHEN and SYDVKM. CDR3 length equals 14 residues. CDR3 in amino acids: CASSPRWRSTEAFF. DNA of the CDR3: TGTGCCAGCAGCCCAAGGTGGCGGAGCACTGAAGCTTTCTTT.

The chain joins TRBV4-1 to TRBJ2-2; the match to TRBD1 covers 8 bases. V gave up 4 bases and J gave up 3 bases; unmatched junction bases: 7. CDR1 is MGHRA, CDR2 YSYEKL, per germline. There are 16 residues in the CDR3. The DNA of the CDR3 is TGCGCCAGCAGCCCGGACAGGGCGTTCCACACCGGGGAGCTGTTTTTT. This gives the protein CASSPDRAFHTGELFF.

This clonotype has more than one count but fewer than ten. The V and J genes are TRBV7-2 and TRBJ1-1; D gene ambiguous. Germline values: CDR1 SGHTA, CDR2 FQGNSA. There are 13 residues in the CDR3. V was pared by 5 bases and J by 3 bases, with 10 bases between. CDR3 DNA: TGTGCCAGCAGCGCCGGATACTACACTGAAGCTTTCTTT. This encodes CASSAGYYTEAFF.

This chain joins TRBV4-1 and TRBJ2-7; TRBD2 might be the D (6 bases). CDR1 is MGHRA and CDR2 is YSYEKL in the germline V gene. There are 14 residues in the CDR3. Trimming removed 5 bases from V and 2 bases from J, with 13 bases in between. The CDR3, as DNA: TGCGCCAGCAGCTCCCGGACTAACCCCTACGAGCAGTACTTC. Amino acids: CASSSRTNPYEQYF.

In its sample, this clonotype was seen many times. The chain recombines TRBV7-2 with TRBJ1-1, with TRBD1 matching over 7 bases. This CDR3 region has 18 residues. J was trimmed by 5 bases and V by 5 bases; bases with no gene match: 20. Germline CDR1 reads SGHTA; CDR2 reads FQGNSA. The CDR3 nucleotides are TGTGCCAGCAGCCTGTACTCTGCTTACAGGGGCGTAGGGACTGAAGCTTTCTTT. Translating gives CASSLYSAYRGVGTEAFF.

The chain has TRBV29-1 and TRBJ2-7; TRBD1 matches at 8 bases. Germline V gives CDR1 SQVTM, CDR2 ANQGSEA. Losses at the gene ends were 7 bases for V and 3 bases for J; bases not matched to a gene: 17. This CDR3 spans 16 amino acids. CDR3 in DNA: TGCAGCGCGGAGAGGTTGTCCTACAGGGGGTACTACGAGCAGTACTTC. Translating it yields CSAERLSYRGYYEQYF.